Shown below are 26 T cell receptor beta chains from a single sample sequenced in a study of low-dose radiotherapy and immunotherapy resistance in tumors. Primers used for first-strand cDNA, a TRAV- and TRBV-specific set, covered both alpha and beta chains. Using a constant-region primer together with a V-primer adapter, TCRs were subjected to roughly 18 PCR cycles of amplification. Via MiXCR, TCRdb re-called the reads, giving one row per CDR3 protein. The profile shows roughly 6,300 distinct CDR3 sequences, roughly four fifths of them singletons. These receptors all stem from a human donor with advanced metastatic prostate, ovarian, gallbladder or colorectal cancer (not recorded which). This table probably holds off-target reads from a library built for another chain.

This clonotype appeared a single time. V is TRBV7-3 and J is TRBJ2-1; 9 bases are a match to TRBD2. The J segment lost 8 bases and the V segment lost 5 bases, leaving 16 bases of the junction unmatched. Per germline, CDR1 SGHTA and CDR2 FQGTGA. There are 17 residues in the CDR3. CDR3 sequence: CASSPSQHSGGVDEQFF. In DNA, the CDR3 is TGTGCCAGCAGCCCGAGTCAACATAGCGGGGGAGTCGATGAGCAGTTCTTC. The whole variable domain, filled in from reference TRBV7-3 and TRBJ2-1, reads GAGVSQTPSNKVTEKGKYVELRCDPISGHTALYWYRQSLGQGPEFLIYFQGTGAADDSGLPNDRFFAVRPEGSVSTLKIQRTERGDSAVYLCASSPSQHSGGVDEQFFGPGTRLTVL.

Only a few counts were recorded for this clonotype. DNA for the CDR3: TGCAGCGTTGACGGGGGGCTCAGCGAGCAGTACTTC. Translating it yields CSVDGGLSEQYF. V and J are TRBV29-1 and TRBJ2-7, with D perhaps matching TRBD2 (7 bases). The V gene's germline CDR1 is SQVTM and CDR2 ANQGSEA. CDR3 size: 12 residues. The germline V and J ends were trimmed by 3 bases and 6 bases, with 12 bases remaining between them.

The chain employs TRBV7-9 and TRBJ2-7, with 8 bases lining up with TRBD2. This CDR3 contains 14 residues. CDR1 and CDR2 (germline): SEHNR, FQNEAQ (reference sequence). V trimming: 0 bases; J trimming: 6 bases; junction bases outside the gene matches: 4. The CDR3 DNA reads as TGTGCCAGCAGCTTAGCCGGCGGGAGGAGCGAGCAGTACTTC. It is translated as CASSLAGGRSEQYF.

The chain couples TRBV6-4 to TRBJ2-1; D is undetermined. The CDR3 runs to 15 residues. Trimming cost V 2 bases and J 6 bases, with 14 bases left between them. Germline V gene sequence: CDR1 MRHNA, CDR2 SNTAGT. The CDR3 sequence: CASSDTDLVPNEQFF. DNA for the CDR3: TGTGCCAGCAGTGACACTGACCTTGTCCCCAATGAGCAGTTCTTC.

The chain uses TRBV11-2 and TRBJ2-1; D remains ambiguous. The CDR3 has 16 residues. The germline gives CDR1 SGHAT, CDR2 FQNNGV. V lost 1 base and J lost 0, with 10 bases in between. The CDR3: CASSLAPASSYNEQFF. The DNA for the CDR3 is TGTGCCAGCAGCTTAGCCCCGGCCAGCTCCTACAATGAGCAGTTCTTC.

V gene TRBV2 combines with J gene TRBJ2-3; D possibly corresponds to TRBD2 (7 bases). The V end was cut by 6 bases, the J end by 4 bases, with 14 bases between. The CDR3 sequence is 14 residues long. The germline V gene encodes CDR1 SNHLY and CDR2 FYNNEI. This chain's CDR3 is CASSGGLPPDTQYF. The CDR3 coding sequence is TGTGCCAGCAGCGGGGGGCTCCCCCCAGATACGCAGTATTTT.

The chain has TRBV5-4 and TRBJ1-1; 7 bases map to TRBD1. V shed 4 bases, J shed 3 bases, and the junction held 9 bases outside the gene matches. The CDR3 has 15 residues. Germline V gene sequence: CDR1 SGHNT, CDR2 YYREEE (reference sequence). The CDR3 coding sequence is TGTGCCAGCAGCCAGGACAGGAATGCGTACACTGAAGCTTTCTTT. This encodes CASSQDRNAYTEAFF.

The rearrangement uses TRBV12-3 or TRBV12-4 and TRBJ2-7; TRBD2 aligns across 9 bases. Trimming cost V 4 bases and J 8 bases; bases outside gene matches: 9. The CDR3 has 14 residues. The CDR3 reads CASSSWGLAQKQYF. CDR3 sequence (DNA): TGTGCCAGCAGTTCATGGGGACTAGCTCAGAAGCAGTACTTC.

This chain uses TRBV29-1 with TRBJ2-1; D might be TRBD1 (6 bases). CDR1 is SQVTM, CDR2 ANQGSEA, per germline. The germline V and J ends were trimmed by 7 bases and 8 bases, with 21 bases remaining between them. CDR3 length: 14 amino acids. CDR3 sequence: CSGKQGGSAHEQFF. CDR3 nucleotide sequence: TGCAGCGGGAAACAGGGTGGGTCCGCTCATGAGCAGTTCTTC.

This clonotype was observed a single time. The CDR3 coding sequence is TGTGCCAGCAGCCCCGAGACGGGACTAGCAGATGAGCAGTTCTTC. Its translation: CASSPETGLADEQFF. The chain combines TRBV3-1 with TRBJ2-1; 9 bases align to TRBD2. CDR1 is LGHDT, CDR2 YNNKEL, per germline (reference sequence). The CDR3 extends over 15 amino acids. The V segment lost 4 bases and the J segment 8 bases; nucleotides outside the gene matches: 9.

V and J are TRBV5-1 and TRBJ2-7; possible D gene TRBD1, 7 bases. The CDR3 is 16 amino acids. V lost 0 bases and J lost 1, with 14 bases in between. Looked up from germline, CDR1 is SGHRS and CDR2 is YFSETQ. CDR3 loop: CASSLEAGGQSYEQYF. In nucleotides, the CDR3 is TGCGCCAGCAGCTTGGAGGCAGGGGGGCAGTCCTACGAGCAGTACTTC.

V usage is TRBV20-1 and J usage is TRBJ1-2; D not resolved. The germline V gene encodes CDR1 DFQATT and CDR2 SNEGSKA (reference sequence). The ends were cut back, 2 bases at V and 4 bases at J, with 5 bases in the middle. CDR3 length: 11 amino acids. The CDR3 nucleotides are TGCAGTGCTAGACCCGCCTATGGCTACACCTTC. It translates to CSARPAYGYTF.

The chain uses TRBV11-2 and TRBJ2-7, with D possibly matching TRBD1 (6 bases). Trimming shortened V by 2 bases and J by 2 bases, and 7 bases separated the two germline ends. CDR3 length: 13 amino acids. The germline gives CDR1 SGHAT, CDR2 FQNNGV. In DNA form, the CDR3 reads TGTGCCAGCAGCTTACAGGGGACCTACGAGCAGTACTTC. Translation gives CASSLQGTYEQYF.

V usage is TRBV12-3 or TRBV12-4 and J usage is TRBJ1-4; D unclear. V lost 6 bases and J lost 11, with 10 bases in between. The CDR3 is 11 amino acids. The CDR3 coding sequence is TGTGCCAGCAGCGGGTCGGGTAAACTGTTTTTT. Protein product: CASSGSGKLFF.

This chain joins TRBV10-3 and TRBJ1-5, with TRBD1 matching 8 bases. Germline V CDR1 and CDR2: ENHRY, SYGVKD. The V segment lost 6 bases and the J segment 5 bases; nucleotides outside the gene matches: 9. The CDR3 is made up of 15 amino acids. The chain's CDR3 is CAIRADRGEYQPQHF. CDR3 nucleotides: TGTGCCATCAGAGCAGACAGGGGCGAATATCAGCCCCAGCATTTT.

The DNA for the CDR3 is TGTGCCAGCAGTTACTCGCTTGGGGCACTCGATGGCTACACCTTC. Translated: CASSYSLGALDGYTF. The chain uses TRBV6-8 and TRBJ1-2, with a tentative D call TRBD1 (5 bases). Germline values: CDR1 MNHGY, CDR2 SAAAGT. The germline V and J ends were trimmed by 0 bases and 6 bases, with 14 bases remaining between them. The CDR3 consists of 15 residues.

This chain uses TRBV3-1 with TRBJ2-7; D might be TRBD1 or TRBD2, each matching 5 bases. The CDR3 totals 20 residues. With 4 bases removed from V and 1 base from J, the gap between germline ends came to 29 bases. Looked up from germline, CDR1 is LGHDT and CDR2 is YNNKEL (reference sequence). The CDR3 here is CASSPLTRGPRPALSYEQYF. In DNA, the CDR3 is TGTGCCAGCAGCCCTCTCACTCGGGGCCCGAGGCCCGCGCTTTCCTACGAGCAGTACTTC.

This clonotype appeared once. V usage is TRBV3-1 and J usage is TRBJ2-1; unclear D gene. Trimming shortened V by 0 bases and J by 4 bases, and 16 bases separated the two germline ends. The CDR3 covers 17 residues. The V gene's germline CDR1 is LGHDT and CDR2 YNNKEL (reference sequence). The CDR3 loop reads CASSQEGSGREYNEQFF. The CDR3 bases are TGTGCCAGCAGCCAAGAGGGTTCGGGCAGAGAATACAATGAGCAGTTCTTC.

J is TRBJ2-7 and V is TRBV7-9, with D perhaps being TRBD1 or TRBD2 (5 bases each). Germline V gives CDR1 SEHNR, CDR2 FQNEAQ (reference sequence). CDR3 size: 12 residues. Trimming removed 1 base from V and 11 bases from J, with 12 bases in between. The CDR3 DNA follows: TGTGCCAGCAGCTTAGAGTCTGGGACGGAGTACTTC. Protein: CASSLESGTEYF.

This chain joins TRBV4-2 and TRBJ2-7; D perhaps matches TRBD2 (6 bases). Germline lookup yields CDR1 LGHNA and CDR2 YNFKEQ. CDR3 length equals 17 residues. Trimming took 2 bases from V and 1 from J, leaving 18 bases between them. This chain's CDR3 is CASSQMSGGILSYEQYF. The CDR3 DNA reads TGTGCCAGCAGCCAAATGTCCGGAGGGATTCTTTCCTACGAGCAGTACTTC.

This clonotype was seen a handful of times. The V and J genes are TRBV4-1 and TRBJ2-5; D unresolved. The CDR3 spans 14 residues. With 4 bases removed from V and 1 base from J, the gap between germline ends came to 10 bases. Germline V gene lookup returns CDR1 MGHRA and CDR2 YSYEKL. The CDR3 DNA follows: TGCGCCAGCAGCCGTGCTCAGGCCCAAGAGACCCAGTACTTC. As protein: CASSRAQAQETQYF.

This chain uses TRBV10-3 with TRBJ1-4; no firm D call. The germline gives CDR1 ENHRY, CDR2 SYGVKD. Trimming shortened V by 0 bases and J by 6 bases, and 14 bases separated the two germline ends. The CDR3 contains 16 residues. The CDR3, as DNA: TGTGCCATCAGTGAGTCGAGTAGGACCCCCGATGAAAAACTGTTTTTT. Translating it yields CAISESSRTPDEKLFF.

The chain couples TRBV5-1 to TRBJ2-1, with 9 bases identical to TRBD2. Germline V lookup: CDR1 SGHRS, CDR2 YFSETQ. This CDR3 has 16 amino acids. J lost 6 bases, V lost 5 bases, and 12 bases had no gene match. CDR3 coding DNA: TGCGCCAGCAGGCCCCCTACTGCGGGGGGGACCAATGAGCAGTTCTTC. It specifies CASRPPTAGGTNEQFF.

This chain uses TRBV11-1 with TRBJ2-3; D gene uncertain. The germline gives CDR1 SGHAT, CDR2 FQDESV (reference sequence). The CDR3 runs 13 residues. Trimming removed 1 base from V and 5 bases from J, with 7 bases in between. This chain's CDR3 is CASSLGGKDTQYF. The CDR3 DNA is TGTGCCAGCAGCTTAGGCGGAAAAGATACGCAGTATTTT.

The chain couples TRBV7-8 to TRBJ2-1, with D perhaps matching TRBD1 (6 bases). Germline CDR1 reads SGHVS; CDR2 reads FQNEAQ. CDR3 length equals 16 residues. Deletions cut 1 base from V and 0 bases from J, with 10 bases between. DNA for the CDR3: TGTGCCAGCAGCTTAGGACAGGCGAGCTCCTACAATGAGCAGTTCTTC. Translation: CASSLGQASSYNEQFF.

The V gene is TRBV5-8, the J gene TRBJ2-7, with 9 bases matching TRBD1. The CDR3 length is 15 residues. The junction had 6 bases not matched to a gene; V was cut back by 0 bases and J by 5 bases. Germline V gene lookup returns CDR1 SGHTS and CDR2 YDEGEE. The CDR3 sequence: CASSLGFGTGNEQYF. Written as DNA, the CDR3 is TGTGCCAGCAGCTTGGGTTTTGGGACAGGGAACGAGCAGTACTTC.